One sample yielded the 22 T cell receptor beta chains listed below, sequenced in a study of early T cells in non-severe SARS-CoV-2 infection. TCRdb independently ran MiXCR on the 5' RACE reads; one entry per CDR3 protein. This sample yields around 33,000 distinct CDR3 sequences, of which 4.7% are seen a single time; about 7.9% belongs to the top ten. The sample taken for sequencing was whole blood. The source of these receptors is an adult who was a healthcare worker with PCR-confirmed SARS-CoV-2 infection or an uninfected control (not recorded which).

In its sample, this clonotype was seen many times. The CDR3 here is CASSPGYGSSYNSPLHF. As DNA, the CDR3 is TGTGCCAGCAGCCCCGGATACGGGAGCTCCTATAATTCACCCCTCCACTTT. The V call is TRBV7-9, the J call TRBJ1-6; D is undetermined. Germline V gene lookup returns CDR1 SEHNR and CDR2 FQNEAQ (reference sequence). This CDR3 is 17 amino acids long. The V gene lost 5 bases and the J gene lost 0 bases, with 14 bases spanning the gap.

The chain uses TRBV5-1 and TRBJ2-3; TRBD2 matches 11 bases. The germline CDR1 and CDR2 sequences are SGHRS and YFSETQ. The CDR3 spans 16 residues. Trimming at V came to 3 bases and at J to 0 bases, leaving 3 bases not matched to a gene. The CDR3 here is CASSSGLAGSTDTQYF. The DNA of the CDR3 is TGCGCCAGCAGCTCAGGACTAGCGGGCAGCACAGATACGCAGTATTTT. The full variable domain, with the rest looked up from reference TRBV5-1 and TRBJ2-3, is KAGVTQTPRYLIKTRGQQVTLSCSPISGHRSVSWYQQTPGQGLQFLFEYFSETQRNKGNFPGRFSGRQFSNSRSEMNVSTLELGDSALYLCASSSGLAGSTDTQYFGPGTRLTVL.

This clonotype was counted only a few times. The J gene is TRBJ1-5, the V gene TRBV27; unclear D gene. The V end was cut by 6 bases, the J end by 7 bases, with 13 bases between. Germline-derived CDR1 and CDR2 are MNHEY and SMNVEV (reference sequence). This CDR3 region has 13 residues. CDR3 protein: CASSPGTRQPQHF. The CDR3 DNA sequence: TGTGCCAGCAGCCCCGGCACGAGACAGCCCCAGCATTTT.

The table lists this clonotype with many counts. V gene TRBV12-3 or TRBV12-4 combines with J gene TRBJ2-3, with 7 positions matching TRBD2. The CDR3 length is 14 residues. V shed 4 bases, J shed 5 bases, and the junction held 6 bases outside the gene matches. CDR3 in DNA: TGTGCCAGCAGTTATGGTGGGGGGGGAGATACGCAGTATTTT. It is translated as CASSYGGGGDTQYF.

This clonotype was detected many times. The CDR3: CASSYSSGTGELFF. The CDR3 DNA sequence: TGTGCCAGCAGTTACTCCTCAGGGACCGGGGAGCTGTTTTTT. The chain combines TRBV6-5 with TRBJ2-2, with a tentative D call TRBD1 (5 bases). This CDR3 region has 14 residues. CDR1 and CDR2 from the germline V gene are MNHEY and SVGAGI. The germline V and J ends were trimmed by 0 bases and 5 bases, with 7 bases remaining between them.

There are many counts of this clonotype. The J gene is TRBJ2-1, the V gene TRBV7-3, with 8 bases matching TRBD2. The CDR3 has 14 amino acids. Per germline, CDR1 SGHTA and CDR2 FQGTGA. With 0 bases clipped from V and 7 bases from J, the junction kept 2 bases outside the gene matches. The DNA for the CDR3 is TGTGCCAGCAGCTTAACTAGCGGGGTGAATGAGCAGTTCTTC. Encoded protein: CASSLTSGVNEQFF.

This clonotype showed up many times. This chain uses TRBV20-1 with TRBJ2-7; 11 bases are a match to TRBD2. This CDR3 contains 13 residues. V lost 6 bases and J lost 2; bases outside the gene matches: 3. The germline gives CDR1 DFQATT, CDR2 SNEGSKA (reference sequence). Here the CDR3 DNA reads TGCAGTGCCCTAGCGGGGGGCCCCTACGAGCAGTACTTC. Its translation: CSALAGGPYEQYF.

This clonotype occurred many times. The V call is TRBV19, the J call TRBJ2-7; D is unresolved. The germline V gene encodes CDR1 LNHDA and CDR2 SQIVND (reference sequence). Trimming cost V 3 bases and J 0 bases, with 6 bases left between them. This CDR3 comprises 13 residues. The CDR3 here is CASSIGPSYEQYF. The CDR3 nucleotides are TGTGCCAGTAGTATCGGACCCTCCTACGAGCAGTACTTC.

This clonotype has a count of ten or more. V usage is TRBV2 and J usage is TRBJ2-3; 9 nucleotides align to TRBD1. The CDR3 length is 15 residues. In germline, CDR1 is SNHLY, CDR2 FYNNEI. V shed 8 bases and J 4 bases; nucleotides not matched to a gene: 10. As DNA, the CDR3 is TGTGCCAGCGCCCGGGGACAGGGTGGGCCAGATACGCAGTATTTT. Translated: CASARGQGGPDTQYF.

The CDR3 loop is CASQVNTEAFF. The CDR3 DNA sequence: TGTGCCAGCCAAGTGAACACTGAAGCTTTCTTT. This chain joins TRBV12-3 or TRBV12-4 and TRBJ1-1; D unclear. There are 11 residues in the CDR3. V was clipped by 8 bases and J by 0 bases, with 4 bases between them.

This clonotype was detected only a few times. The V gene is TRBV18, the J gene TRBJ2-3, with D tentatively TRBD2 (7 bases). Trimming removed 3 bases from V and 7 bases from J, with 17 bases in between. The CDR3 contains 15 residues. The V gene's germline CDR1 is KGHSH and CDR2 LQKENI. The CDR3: CASSPTGGQINTQYF. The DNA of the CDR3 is TGTGCCAGCTCACCCACGGGGGGCCAAATAAATACGCAGTATTTT.

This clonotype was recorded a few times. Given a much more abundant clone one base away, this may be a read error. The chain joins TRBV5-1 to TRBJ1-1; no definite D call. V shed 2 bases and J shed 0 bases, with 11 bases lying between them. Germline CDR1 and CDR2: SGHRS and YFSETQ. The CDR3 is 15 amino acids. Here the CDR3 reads CASSFNSLMNTEAFF. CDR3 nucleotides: TGCGCCAGCAGCTTTAATAGCCTAATGAACACTGAAGCTTTCTTT.

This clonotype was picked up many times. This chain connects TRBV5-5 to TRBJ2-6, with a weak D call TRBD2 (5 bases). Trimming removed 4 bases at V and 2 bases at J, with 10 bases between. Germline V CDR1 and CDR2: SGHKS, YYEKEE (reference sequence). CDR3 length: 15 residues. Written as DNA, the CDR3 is TGTGCCAGCAGCCTCGTCGGGGCTGGGGCCAACGTCCTGACTTTC. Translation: CASSLVGAGANVLTF.

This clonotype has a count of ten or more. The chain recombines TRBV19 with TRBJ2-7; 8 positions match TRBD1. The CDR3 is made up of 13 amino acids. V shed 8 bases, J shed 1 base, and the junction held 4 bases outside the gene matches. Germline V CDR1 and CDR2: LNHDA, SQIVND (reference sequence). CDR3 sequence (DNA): TGTGCCAGTGGACAGGGACTTTCCTACGAGCAGTACTTC. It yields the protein CASGQGLSYEQYF. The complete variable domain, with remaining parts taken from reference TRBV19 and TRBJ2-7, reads DGGITQSPKYLFRKEGQNVTLSCEQNLNHDAMYWYRQDPGQGLRLIYYSQIVNDFQKGDIAEGYSVSREKKESFPLTVTSAQKNPTAFYLCASGQGLSYEQYFGPGTRLTVT.

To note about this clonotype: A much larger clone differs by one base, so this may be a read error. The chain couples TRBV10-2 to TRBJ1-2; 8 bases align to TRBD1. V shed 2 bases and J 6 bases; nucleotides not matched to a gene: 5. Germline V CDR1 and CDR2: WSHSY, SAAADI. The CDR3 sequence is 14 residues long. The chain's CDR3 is CASSEMPGGDGYTF. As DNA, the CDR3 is TGCGCCAGCAGTGAGATGCCAGGGGGCGATGGCTACACCTTC.

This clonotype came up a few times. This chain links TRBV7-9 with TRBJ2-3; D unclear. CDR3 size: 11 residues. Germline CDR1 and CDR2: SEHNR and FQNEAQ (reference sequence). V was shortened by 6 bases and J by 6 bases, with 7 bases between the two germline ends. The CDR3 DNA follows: TGTGCCAGCAGTCAGAGTGATACGCAGTATTTT. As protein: CASSQSDTQYF.

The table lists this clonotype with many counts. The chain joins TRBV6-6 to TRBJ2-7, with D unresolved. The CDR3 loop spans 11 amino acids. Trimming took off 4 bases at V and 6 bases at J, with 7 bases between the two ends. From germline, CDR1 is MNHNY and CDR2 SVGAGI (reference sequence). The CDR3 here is CASSSRSEQYF. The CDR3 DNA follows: TGTGCCAGCAGTTCACGGAGCGAGCAGTACTTC.

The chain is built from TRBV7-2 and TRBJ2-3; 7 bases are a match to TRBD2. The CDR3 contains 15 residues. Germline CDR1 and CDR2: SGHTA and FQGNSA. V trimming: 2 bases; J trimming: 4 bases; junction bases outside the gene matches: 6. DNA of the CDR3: TGTGCCAGCAGCTTACCTCCTGGGGGGGCAGATACGCAGTATTTT. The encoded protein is CASSLPPGGADTQYF. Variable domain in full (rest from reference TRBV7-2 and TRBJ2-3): GAGVSQSPSNKVTEKGKDVELRCDPISGHTALYWYRQSLGQGLEFLIYFQGNSAPDKSGLPSDRFSAERTGGSVSTLTIQRTQQEDSAVYLCASSLPPGGADTQYFGPGTRLTVL.

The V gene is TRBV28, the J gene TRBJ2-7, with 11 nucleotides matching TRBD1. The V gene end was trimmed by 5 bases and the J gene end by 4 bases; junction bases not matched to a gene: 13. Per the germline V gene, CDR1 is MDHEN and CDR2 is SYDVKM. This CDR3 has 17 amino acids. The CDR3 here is CASSSQRDRGFPYEQYF. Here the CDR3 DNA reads TGTGCCAGCAGTAGTCAGCGGGACAGGGGGTTTCCTTACGAGCAGTACTTC.

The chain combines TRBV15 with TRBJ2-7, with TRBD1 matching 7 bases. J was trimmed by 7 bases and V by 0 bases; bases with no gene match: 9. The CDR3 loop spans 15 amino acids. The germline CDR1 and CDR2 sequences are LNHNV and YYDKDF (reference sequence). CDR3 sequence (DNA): TGTGCCACCAGCAGAGACACAGGGGCTGTGGGGGAGCAGTACTTC. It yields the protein CATSRDTGAVGEQYF.

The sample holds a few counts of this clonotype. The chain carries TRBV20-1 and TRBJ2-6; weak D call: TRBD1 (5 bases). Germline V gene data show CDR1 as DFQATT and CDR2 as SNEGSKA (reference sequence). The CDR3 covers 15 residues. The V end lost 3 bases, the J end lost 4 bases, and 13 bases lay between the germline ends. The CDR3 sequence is CSARGRVRGANVLTF. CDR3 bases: TGCAGTGCTAGGGGCAGGGTTAGGGGGGCCAACGTCCTGACTTTC.

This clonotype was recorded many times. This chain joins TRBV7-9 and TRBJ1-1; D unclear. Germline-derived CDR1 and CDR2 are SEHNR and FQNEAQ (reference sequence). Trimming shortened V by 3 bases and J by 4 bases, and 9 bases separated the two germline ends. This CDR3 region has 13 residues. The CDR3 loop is CASSFSERTEAFF. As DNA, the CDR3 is TGTGCCAGCAGCTTTTCAGAGCGCACTGAAGCTTTCTTT.